This T cell receptor beta chain was found in a study of blood T cell repertoires in COVID-19. Per germline, CDR1 LGHDT and CDR2 YNNKEL (reference sequence). The V end lost 1 base, the J end lost 7 bases, and 17 bases lay between the germline ends. The CDR3 covers 16 residues. TCRdb's copy holds only in-frame clones and misses some; the assay was immunoSEQ multiplex PCR. In the table there are tens of thousands of clones, 70% to 80% of which are singletons. The source is a human donor in a cohort sampled during active COVID-19. This chain connects TRBV3-1 (or the pseudogene TRBV3-2) to TRBJ2-1, with D possibly being TRBD2 (5 bases). Sample: peripheral blood. The CDR3 bases are TGTGCCAGCAGCCAAGGCGGTAGCAGACTAAAGAATGAGCAGTTCTTC. The encoded protein is CASSQGGSRLKNEQFF.